This T cell receptor (beta chain) was retrieved from a study of PD-1 blockade in classical Hodgkin lymphoma. V was shortened by 1 base and J by 4 bases, with 19 bases between the two germline ends. Germline CDR1 and CDR2: SEHNR and FQNEAQ (reference sequence). This CDR3 is built from 17 residues. Every patient relapsed after autologous stem cell transplantation, and brentuximab vedotin exposure varied. Method: immunoSEQ multiplex PCR; TCRdb's copy keeps in-frame clones and lacks some. The sample contains about 17,000 clones, under 85% of which appear only once. The material sequenced was peripheral blood mononuclear cells (PBMCs), taken at baseline. The chain recombines TRBV7-9 with TRBJ1-2; unclear D gene. This clonotype was sampled from a human donor with classical Hodgkin lymphoma. Here the CDR3 reads CASSLVAGRGSVYGYTF. As DNA, the CDR3 is TGTGCCAGCAGCTTAGTAGCGGGCAGAGGTTCGGTCTATGGCTACACCTTC.